These 6 T cell receptor beta chains were sequenced from one sample in a study of blood T cells in healthy people across ages. Then a second PCR, running roughly 7 to 11 cycles, was carried out with a sample-barcoded 5' primer and a J-beta primer mix. Each CDR3 protein gets one entry after TCRdb re-called the 5' RACE reads with MiXCR. The top ten hold about 20% of the sample, which has about 1 million distinct CDR3 sequences, 40% to 55% seen once. Sequencing was performed on blood. All receptors derive from a woman between 55 and 75 years old in good health.

The genes are TRBV5-6 and TRBJ2-7; a possible D gene is TRBD1 (5 bases). Trimming left V 0 bases short and J 2 bases short, with 15 bases between. In germline, CDR1 is SGHDT, CDR2 YYEEEE. The CDR3 totals 16 residues. The CDR3 nucleotides are TGTGCCAGCAGCTTGGGGATTCAGGGATCGGCCTACGAGCAGTACTTC. This gives the protein CASSLGIQGSAYEQYF. Based on the CDR3 plus reference TRBV5-6 and TRBJ2-7, the full variable domain is DAGVTQSPTHLIKTRGQQVTLRCSPKSGHDTVSWYQQALGQGPQFIFQYYEEEERQRGNFPDRFSGHQFPNYSSELNVNALLLGDSALYLCASSLGIQGSAYEQYFGPGTRLTVT.

The rearrangement links TRBV6-2 or TRBV6-3 to TRBJ2-1; 9 bases are a match to TRBD2. V shed 7 bases, J shed 6 bases, and the junction held 7 bases outside the gene matches. The germline gives CDR1 MNHEY, CDR2 SVGEGT. There are 14 residues in the CDR3. The CDR3: CASNILAGFNEQFF. CDR3 DNA: TGTGCCAGCAATATTCTAGCGGGATTCAATGAGCAGTTCTTC.

This rearrangement joins TRBV27 to TRBJ2-3; 12 bases map to TRBD2. There are 13 residues in the CDR3. The V gene end was trimmed by 7 bases and the J gene end by 11 bases; junction bases not matched to a gene: 7. CDR1 is MNHEY, CDR2 SMNVEV, per germline (reference sequence). In DNA form, the CDR3 reads TGTGCCAGCAAGCTAGCGGGAGGGCCAAAGCAGTATTTT. Protein sequence: CASKLAGGPKQYF.

Of note for this clonotype: Possible read error: a much larger clone is one base away. The chain carries TRBV5-1 and TRBJ2-1; 7 bases agree with TRBD2. In germline, CDR1 is SGHRS, CDR2 YFSETQ. J was trimmed by 7 bases and V by 5 bases; bases with no gene match: 9. The CDR3 loop spans 14 amino acids. The CDR3 spells CASSGTNRSNEQFF. The DNA of the CDR3 is TGCGCCAGCAGTGGGACTAACCGGAGTAATGAGCAGTTCTTC.

This clonotype occurred a few times. The rearrangement links TRBV9 to TRBJ2-6; no definite D call. This CDR3 region has 13 residues. Trimming shortened V by 0 bases and J by 3 bases, and 1 base separated the two germline ends. The germline V gene encodes CDR1 SGDLS and CDR2 YYNGEE. CDR3 sequence reads: CASSVVGANVLTF. The CDR3 DNA follows: TGTGCCAGCAGCGTAGTTGGGGCCAACGTCCTGACTTTC.

V usage is TRBV30 and J usage is TRBJ2-3; 13 positions agree with TRBD2. Losses at the gene ends were 4 bases for V and 4 bases for J; bases not matched to a gene: 5. CDR1 GTSNPN and CDR2 SVGIG come from the germline V gene (reference sequence). The CDR3 is 15 amino acids. Here the CDR3 reads CAWTGTSGMADTQYF. Here the CDR3 DNA reads TGTGCCTGGACCGGGACTAGCGGGATGGCAGATACGCAGTATTTT.